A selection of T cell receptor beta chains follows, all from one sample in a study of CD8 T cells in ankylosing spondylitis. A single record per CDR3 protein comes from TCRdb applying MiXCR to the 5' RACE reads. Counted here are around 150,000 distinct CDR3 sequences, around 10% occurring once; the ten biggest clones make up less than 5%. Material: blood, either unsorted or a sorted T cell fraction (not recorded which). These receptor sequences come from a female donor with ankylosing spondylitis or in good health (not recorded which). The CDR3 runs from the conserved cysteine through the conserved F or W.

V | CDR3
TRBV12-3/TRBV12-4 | CASSPGLGFTDTQYF
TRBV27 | CASSLSLAGRETQYF
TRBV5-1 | CASSLGWRTTDTQYF
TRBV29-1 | CSVEDRGTGQAFF
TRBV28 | CASSLSGGGGNEQFF
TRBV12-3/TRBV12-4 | CASSLLGATSGSSYEQYF
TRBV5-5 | CASSFRMQEKLFF
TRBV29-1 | CSVAPQAEAFF
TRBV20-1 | CSAREGGQETQYF
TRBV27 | CASSHQRGTEAFF
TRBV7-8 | CASSYIGTSGVYNEQFF
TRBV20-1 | CSARDMGPSYEQYF
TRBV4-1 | CASSQDQSSNQPQHF
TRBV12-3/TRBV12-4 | CASSLGLTNEQFF
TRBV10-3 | CAIGERGDTDTQYF
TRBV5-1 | CASSLSGATGELFF
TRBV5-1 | CASSITGENTEAFF
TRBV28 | CASSFLGSREQFF
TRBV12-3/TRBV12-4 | CASTLGLEAGQPQHF
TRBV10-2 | CASGEQEWNTEAFF
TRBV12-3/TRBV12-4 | CASSFGPYEQYF
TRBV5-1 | CASSLGVAGVYEQYF
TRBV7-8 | CASSLRDHNTGELFF
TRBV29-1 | CSVGPRGARGTGELFF
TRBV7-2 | CASILSRDSNYGYTF
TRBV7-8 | CASSTNRGRGNQPQHF
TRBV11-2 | CASSLIQTSSYNEQFF
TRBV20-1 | CSAILAGGPYNEQFF
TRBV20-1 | CSAVEVRYVNEQFF
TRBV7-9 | CASSYGLAYEQYF
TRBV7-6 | CASSLSGAPTDTQYF
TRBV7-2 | CASSFRGGTDTQYF
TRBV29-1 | CSVAGGYTF
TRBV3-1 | CASSQETGGKNIQYF
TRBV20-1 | CCARDLSAGSSTDTQYF
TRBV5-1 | CASSPTGLSNQPQHF
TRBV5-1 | CASKRGTGSYEQYF
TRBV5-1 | CASSLVGSGTEAFF
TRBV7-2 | CASSSSIASYEQYF
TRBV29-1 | CSGRTGGTEAFF
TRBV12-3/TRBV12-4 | CASSLTPGTGSLAKNIQYF
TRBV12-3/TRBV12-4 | CASSSGTSGSTDTQYF
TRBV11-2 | CASSLSGGGSVFGYTF
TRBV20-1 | CSAPPPGLRPNEQFF